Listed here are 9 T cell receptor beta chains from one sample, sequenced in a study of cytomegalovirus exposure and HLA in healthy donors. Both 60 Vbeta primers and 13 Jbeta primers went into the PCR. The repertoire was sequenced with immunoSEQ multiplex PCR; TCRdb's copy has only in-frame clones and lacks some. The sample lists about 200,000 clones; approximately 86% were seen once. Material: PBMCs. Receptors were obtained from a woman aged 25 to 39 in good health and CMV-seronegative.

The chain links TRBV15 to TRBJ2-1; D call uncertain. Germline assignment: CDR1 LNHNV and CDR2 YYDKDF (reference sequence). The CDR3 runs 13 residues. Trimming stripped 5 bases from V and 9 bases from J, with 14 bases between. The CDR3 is CATSRTTRGEQFF. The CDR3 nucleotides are TGTGCCACCAGCCGAACAACGCGAGGTGAGCAGTTCTTC.

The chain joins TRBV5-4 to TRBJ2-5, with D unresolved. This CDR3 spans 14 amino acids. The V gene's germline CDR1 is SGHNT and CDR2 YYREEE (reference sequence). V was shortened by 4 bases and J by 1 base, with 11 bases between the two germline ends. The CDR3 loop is CASSPPRSQETQYF. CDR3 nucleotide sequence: TGTGCCAGCAGCCCTCCCCGGTCCCAAGAGACCCAGTACTTC.

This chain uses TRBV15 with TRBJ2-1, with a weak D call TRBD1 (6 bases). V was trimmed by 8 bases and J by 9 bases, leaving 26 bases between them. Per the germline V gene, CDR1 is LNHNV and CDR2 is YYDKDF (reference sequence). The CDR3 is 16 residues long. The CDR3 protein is CATCRAGEYVGGEQFF. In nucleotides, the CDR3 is TGTGCCACCTGTCGCGCAGGGGAGTATGTAGGGGGTGAGCAGTTCTTC.

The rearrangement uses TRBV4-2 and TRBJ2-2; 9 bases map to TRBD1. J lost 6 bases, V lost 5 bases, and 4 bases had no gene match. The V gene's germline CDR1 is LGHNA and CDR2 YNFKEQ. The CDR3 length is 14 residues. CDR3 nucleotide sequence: TGTGCCAGCAGCTTACGACAGGGGGCCGGGGAGCTGTTTTTT. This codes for CASSLRQGAGELFF.

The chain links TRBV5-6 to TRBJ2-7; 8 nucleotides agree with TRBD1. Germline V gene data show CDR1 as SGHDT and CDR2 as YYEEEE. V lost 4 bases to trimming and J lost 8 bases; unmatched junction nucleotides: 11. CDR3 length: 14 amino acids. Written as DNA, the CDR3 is TGTGCCAGCAGCGTTCAGGGGGCAATGGTACAGCAGTACTTC. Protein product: CASSVQGAMVQQYF.

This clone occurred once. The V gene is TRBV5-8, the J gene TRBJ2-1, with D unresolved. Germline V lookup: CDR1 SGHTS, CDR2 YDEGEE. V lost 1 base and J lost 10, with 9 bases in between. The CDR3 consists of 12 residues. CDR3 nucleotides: TGTGCCAGCAGCTTGAGCTTGAGGGAGCAGTTCTTC. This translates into CASSLSLREQFF.

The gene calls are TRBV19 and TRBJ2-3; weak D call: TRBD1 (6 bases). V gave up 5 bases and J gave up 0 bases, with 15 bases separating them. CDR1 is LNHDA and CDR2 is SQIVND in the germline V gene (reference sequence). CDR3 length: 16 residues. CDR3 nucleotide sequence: TGTGCCAGTAGTTCCAGGGGCTTTCCTAGCACAGATACGCAGTATTTT. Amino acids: CASSSRGFPSTDTQYF.

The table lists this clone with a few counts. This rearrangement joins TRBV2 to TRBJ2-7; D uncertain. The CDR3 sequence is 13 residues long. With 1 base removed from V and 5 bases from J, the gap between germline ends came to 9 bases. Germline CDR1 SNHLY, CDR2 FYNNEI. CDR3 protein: CASSEGPINEQYF. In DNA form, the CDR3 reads TGTGCCAGCAGTGAAGGTCCCATCAACGAGCAGTACTTC.

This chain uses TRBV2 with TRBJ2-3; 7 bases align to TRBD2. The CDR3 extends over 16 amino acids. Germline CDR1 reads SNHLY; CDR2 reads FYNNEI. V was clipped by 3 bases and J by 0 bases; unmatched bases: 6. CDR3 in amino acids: CASSDFLAESTDTQYF. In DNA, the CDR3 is TGTGCCAGCAGTGATTTTCTAGCGGAAAGCACAGATACGCAGTATTTT.